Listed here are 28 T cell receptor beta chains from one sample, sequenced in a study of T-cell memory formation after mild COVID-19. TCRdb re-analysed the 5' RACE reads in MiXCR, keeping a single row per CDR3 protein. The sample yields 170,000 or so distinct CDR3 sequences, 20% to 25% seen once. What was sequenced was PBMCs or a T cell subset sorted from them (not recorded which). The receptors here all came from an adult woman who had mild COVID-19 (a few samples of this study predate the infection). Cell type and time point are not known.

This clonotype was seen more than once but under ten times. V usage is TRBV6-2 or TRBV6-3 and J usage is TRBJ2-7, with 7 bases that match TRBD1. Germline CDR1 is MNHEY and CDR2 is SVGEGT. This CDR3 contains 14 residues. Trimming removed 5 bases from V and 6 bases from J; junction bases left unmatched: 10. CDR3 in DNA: TGTGCCAGCAGTGACCCGACAGGGCGCAGCGAGCAGTACTTC. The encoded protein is CASSDPTGRSEQYF.

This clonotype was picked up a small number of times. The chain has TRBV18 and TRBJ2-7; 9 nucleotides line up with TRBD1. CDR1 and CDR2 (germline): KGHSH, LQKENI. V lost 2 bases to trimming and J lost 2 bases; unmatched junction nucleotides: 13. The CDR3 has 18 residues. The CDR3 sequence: CASSPVGQGTILPYEQYF. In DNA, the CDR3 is TGTGCCAGCTCACCAGTCGGACAGGGGACGATTTTACCCTACGAGCAGTACTTC.

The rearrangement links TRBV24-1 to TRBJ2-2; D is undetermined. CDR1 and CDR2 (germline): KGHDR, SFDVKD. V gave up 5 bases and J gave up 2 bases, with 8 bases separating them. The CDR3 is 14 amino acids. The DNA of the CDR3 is TGTGCCACCAGTGCCCTAGGAAACACCGGGGAGCTGTTTTTT. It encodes CATSALGNTGELFF.

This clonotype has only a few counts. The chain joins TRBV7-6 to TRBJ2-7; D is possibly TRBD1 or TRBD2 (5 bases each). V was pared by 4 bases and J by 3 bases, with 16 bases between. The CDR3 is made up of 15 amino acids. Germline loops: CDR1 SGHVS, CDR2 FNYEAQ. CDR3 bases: TGTGCCAGCAGCTCCGACTGGGGGAGAGACTACGAGCAGTACTTC. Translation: CASSSDWGRDYEQYF. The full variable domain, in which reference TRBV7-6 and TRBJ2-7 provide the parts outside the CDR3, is GAGVSQSPRYKVTKRGQDVALRCDPISGHVSLYWYRQALGQGPEFLTYFNYEAQQDKSGLPNDRFSAERPEGSISTLTIQRTEQRDSAMYRCASSSDWGRDYEQYFGPGTRLTVT.

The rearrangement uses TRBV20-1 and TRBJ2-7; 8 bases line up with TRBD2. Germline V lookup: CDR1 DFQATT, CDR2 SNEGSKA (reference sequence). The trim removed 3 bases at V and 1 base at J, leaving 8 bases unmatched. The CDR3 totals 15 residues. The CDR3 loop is CSASSAGEVSYEQYF. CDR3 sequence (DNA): TGCAGTGCTAGCTCAGCGGGAGAGGTGTCCTACGAGCAGTACTTC.

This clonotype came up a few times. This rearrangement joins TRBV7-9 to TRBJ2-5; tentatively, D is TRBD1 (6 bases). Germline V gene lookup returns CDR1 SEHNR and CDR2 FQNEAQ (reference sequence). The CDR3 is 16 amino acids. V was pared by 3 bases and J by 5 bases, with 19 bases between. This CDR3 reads CASSLAGQGFRETQYF. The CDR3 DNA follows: TGTGCCAGCAGCTTGGCGGGCCAGGGGTTCCGGGAGACCCAGTACTTC. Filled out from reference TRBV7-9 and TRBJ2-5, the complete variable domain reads DTGVSQNPRHKITKRGQNVTFRCDPISEHNRLYWYRQTLGQGPEFLTYFQNEAQLEKSRLLSDRFSAERPKGSFSTLEIQRTEQGDSAMYLCASSLAGQGFRETQYFGPGTRLLVL.

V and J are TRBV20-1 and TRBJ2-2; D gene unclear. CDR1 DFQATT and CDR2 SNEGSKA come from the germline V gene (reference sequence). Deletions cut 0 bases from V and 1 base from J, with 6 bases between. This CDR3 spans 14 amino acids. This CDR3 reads CSAREWQNTGELFF. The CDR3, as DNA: TGCAGTGCTAGAGAGTGGCAGAACACCGGGGAGCTGTTTTTT.

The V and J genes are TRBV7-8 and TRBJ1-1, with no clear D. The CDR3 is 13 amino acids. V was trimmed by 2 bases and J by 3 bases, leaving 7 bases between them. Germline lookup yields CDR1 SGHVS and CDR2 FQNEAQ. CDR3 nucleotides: TGTGCCAGCAGCTTACCTCCTGACACTGAAGCTTTCTTT. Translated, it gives CASSLPPDTEAFF. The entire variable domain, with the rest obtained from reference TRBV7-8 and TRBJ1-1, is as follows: GAGVSQSPRYKVAKRGQDVALRCDPISGHVSLFWYQQALGQGPEFLTYFQNEAQLDKSGLPSDRFFAERPEGSVSTLKIQRTQQEDSAVYLCASSLPPDTEAFFGQGTRLTVV.

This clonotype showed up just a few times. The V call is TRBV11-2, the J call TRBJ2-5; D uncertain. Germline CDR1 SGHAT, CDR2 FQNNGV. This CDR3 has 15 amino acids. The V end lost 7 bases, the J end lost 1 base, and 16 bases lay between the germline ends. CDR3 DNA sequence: TGTGCCAGCAAACTCACACCCCTGGGCCAAGAGACCCAGTACTTC. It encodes CASKLTPLGQETQYF.

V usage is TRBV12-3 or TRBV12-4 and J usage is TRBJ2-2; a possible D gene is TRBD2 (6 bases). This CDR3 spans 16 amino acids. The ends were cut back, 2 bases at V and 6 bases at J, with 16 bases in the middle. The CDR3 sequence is CASSLFAGPRAGELFF. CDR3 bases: TGTGCCAGCAGTTTATTCGCGGGACCCCGAGCCGGGGAGCTGTTTTTT.

For the CDR3, the DNA is TGCGCCAGCAGCTTCCGGATCATCGACTCCTACAATGAGCAGTTCTTC. Translating it yields CASSFRIIDSYNEQFF. The chain employs TRBV5-1 and TRBJ2-1; D gene uncertain. This CDR3 region has 16 residues. V dropped 2 bases and J dropped 0 bases, with 12 bases sitting between them. Germline CDR1 SGHRS, CDR2 YFSETQ.

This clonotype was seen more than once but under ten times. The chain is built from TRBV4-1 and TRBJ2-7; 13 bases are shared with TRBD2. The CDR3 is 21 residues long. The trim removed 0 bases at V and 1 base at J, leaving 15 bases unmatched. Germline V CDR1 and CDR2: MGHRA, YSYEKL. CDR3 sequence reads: CASSQDAQGLAGTIGSYEQYF. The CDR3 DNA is TGCGCCAGCAGCCAAGATGCACAGGGACTAGCGGGGACGATAGGTTCCTACGAGCAGTACTTC.

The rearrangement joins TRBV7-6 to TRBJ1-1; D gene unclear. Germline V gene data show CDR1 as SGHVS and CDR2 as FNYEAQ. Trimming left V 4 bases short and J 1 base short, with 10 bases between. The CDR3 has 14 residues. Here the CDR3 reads CASSWGMANTEAFF. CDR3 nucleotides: TGTGCCAGCAGCTGGGGTATGGCGAACACTGAAGCTTTCTTT.

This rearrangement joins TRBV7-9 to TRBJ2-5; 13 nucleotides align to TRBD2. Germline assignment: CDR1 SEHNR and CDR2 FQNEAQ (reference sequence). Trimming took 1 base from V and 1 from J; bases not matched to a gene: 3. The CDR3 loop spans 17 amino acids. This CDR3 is CASSLGTSGRLQETQYF. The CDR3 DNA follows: TGTGCCAGCAGCTTAGGGACTAGCGGGAGACTCCAAGAGACCCAGTACTTC.

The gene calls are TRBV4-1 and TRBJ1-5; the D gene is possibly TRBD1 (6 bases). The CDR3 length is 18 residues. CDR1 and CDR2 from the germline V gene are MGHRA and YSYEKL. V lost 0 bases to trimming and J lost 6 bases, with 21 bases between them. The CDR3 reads CASSQEGAGTSAGQPQHF. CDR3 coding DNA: TGCGCCAGCAGCCAAGAAGGGGCCGGGACATCTGCCGGTCAGCCCCAGCATTTT.

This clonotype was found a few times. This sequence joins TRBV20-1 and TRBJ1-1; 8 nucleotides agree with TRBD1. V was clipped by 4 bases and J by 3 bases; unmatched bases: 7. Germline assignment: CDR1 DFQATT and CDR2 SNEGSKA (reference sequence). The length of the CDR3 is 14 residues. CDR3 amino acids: CSATLKDRDTEAFF. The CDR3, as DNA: TGCAGTGCTACCCTGAAGGACAGGGACACTGAAGCTTTCTTT.

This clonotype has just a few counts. CDR3 DNA: TGTGCCAGCAGCCCCCGGGACAGCGGCGAGCAGTACTTC. It codes for CASSPRDSGEQYF. The genes are TRBV7-9 and TRBJ2-7; 7 nucleotides align to TRBD1. Germline-derived CDR1 and CDR2 are SEHNR and FQNEAQ (reference sequence). This CDR3 has 13 amino acids. The V gene end was trimmed by 5 bases and the J gene end by 6 bases; junction bases not matched to a gene: 7. The complete variable domain, with remaining parts taken from reference TRBV7-9 and TRBJ2-7, reads DTGVSQNPRHKITKRGQNVTFRCDPISEHNRLYWYRQTLGQGPEFLTYFQNEAQLEKSRLLSDRFSAERPKGSFSTLEIQRTEQGDSAMYLCASSPRDSGEQYFGPGTRLTVT.

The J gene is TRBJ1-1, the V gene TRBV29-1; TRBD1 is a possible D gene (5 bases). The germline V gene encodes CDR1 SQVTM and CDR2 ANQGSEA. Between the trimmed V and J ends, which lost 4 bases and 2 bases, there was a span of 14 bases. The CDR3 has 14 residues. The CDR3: CSVGGTLVNTEAFF. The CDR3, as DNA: TGCAGCGTTGGAGGGACGTTGGTAAACACTGAAGCTTTCTTT.

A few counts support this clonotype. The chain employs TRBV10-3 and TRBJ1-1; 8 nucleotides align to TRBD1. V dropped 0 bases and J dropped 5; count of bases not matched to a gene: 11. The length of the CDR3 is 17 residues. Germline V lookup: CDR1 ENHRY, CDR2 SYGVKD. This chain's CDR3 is CAISESYLVQGATEAFF. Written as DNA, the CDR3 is TGTGCCATCAGTGAGTCCTACCTGGTTCAGGGGGCAACTGAAGCTTTCTTT.

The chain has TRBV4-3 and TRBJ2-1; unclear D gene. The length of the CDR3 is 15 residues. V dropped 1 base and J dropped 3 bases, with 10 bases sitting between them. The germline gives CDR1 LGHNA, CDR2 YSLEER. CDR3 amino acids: CASSQGVGSYNEQFF. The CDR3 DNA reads TGCGCCAGCAGCCAAGGAGTCGGCAGCTACAATGAGCAGTTCTTC.

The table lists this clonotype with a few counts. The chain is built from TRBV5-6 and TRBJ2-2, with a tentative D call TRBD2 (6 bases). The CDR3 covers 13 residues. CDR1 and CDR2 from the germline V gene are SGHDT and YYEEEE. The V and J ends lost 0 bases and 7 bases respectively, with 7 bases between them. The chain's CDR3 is CASSLAGGGELFF. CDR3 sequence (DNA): TGTGCCAGCAGCTTGGCCGGGGGCGGGGAGCTGTTTTTT.

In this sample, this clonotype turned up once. This CDR3 reads CASTSWDRDYEQYF. The CDR3, as DNA: TGTGCCAGCACCTCCTGGGACAGGGACTACGAGCAGTACTTC. V is TRBV6-6 and J is TRBJ2-7; 9 bases are a match to TRBD1. The junction had 7 bases not matched to a gene; V was cut back by 7 bases and J by 3 bases. The CDR3 length is 14 residues. Germline CDR1 reads MNHNY; CDR2 reads SVGAGI (reference sequence).

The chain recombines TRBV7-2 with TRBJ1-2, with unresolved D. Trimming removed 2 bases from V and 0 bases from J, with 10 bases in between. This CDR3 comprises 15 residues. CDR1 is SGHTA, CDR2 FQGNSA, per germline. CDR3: CASSLLGQANYGYTF. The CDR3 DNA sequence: TGTGCCAGCAGCTTACTGGGTCAGGCTAACTATGGCTACACCTTC.

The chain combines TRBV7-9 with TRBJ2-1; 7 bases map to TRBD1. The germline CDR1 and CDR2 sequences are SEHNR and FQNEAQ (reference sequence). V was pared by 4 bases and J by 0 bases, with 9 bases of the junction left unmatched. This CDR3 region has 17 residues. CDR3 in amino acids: CASSSTGAWSSYNEQFF. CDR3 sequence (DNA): TGTGCCAGCAGCTCCACAGGGGCGTGGAGCTCCTACAATGAGCAGTTCTTC.

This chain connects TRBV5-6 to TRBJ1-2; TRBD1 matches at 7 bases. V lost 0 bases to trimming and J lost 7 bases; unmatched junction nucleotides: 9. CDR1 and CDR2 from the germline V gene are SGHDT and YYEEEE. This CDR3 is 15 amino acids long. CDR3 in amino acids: CASSLGDSSMGGYTF. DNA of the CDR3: TGTGCCAGCAGCTTGGGGGACAGTTCCATGGGTGGCTACACCTTC.

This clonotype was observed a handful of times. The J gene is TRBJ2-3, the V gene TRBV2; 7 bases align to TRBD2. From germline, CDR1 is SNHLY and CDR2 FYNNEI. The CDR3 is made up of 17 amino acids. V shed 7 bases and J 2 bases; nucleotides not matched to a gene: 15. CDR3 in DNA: TGTGCCAGCACCACTAATTCCCAACTAGCGACCACAGATACGCAGTATTTT. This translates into CASTTNSQLATTDTQYF.

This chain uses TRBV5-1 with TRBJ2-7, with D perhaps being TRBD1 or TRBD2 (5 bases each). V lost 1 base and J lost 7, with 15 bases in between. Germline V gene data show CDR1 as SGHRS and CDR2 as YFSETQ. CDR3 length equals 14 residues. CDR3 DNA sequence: TGCGCCAGCAGCTTGTACACGGGCGAGGGGGAGCAGTACTTC. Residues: CASSLYTGEGEQYF.

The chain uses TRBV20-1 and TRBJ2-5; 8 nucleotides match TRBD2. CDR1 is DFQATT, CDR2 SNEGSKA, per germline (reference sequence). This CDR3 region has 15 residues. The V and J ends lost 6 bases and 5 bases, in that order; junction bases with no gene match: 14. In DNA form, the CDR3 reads TGCAGTGCACTAATCCCGGGACTAGGATATGAGACCCAGTACTTC. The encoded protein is CSALIPGLGYETQYF.